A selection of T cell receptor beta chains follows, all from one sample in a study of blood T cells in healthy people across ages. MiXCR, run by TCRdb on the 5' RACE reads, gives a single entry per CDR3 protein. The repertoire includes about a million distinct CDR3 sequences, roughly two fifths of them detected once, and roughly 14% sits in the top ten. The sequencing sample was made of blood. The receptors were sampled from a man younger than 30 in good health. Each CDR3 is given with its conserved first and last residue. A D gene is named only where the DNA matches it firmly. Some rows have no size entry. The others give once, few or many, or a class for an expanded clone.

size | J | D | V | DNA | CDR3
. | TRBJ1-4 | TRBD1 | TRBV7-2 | TGTGCCAGCAGCCCCCAGGGGGGATGGGATGAAAAACTGTTTTTT | CASSPQGGWDEKLFF
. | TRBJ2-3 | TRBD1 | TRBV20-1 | TGCAGTGCTCTTTACCCGAGGACAGGGTTGGGGTATGCGCAGTATTTT | CSALYPRTGLGYAQYF
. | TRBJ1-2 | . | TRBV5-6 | TGTGCCAGCAGCTTAACACTCCCGGGGGCTGAGGGCTACACCTTC | CASSLTLPGAEGYTF
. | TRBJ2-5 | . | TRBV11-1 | TGTGCCAGCAGCCCCGACAGTCAAGAGGCCCAGTACTTC | CASSPDSQEAQYF
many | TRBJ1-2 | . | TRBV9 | TGTGCCAGCAGCGTAGGACTTGCCCTTAACTATGGCTACACCTTC | CASSVGLALNYGYTF
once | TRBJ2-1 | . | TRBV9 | TGTGCCAGCAGCGTAGAGGGGGGAGACTCCTACAATGAGCAGTTCTTC | CASSVEGGDSYNEQFF
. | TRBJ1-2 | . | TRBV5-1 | TGCGCCAGCAGCTTGGAGTCGGTGGGCTACACCTTC | CASSLESVGYTF
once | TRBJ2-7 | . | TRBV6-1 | TGTGCCAGCAGTGGACACCCAGGACCCGTCTACGAGCAGTACTTC | CASSGHPGPVYEQYF
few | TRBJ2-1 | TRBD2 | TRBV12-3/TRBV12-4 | TGTGCCAGCAGTTTCCAATGGGCGGGGGGGGATCTTGAGCAGTTCTTC | CASSFQWAGGDLEQFF
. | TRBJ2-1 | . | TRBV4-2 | TGTGCCAGCAGCCAAGATCAGTTGGAGCAGTTCTTC | CASSQDQLEQFF
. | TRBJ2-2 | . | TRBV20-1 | TGCAGTGCAACGGGCCCCACTTATCTGGGGGAGCTGTTTTTT | CSATGPTYLGELFF
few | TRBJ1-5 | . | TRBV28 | TGTGCCAGCAGTTTGTCCGACACCCAGCATTTT | CASSLSDTQHF
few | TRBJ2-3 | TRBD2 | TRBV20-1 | TGCAGTGCTAGAATCGGGCTAGCGGGGGGAACAGATACGCAGTATTTT | CSARIGLAGGTDTQYF
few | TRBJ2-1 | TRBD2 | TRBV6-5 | TGTGCCAGCAGTTACTCCCCCCGGGGGGGCTCCTACAATGAGCAGTTCTTC | CASSYSPRGGSYNEQFF
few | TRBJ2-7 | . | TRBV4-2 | TGTGCCAGCAGCCAAATTCCGCGACTCGGCTTCTACGAGCAGTACTTC | CASSQIPRLGFYEQYF
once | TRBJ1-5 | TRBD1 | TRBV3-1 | TGTGCCAGCAGCCAAGATTGGACAGGGGTAGGCAATCAGCCCCAGCATTTT | CASSQDWTGVGNQPQHF
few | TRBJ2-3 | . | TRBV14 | TGTGCCAGCAGCCAAGATACGGCCGCAGATACGCAGTATTTT | CASSQDTAADTQYF
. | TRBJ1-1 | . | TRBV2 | TGTGCCAGCAGCCCTTTGACGACGAACACTGAAGCTTTCTTT | CASSPLTTNTEAFF
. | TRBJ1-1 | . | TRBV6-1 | TGTGCCAGCAGTGTCTTCTCAGGGAGGGTAGGCACTGAAGCTTTCTTT | CASSVFSGRVGTEAFF
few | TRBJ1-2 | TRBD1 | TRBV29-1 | TGCAGCGCCTGGGGACAGGTATATGGCTACACCTTC | CSAWGQVYGYTF
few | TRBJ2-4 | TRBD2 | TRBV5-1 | TGCGCCAGCAGCTTGGGGGCTAGCGGGGGCCAAAACATTCAGTACTTC | CASSLGASGGQNIQYF
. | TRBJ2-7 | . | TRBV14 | TGTGCCGGCAGCTCGACCTATACAGGGAGGAATGAGCAGTACTTC | CAGSSTYTGRNEQYF
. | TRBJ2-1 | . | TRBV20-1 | TGCAGTGCTAACCAAGGGGGCTCAGGGGAGGAGTTCTTC | CSANQGGSGEEFF
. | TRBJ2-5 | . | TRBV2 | TGTGCCAGCTTCTTCGCTGCGGGGATCCAAGAGACCCAGTACTTC | CASFFAAGIQETQYF
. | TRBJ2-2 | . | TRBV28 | TGTGCCAGCAGTTCCCTGCAGGGGGGCGACACCGGGGAGCTGTTTTTT | CASSSLQGGDTGELFF
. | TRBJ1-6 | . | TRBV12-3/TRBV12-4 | TGTGCCAGCAGTTTAGGAGCCTCGGCCCTCCACTTT | CASSLGASALHF
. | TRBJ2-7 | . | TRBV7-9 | TGTGCCAGCAGCACCCTATCATCAGGGAACTCCTACGAGCAGTACTTC | CASSTLSSGNSYEQYF
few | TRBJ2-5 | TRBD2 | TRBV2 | TGTGCCAGCAGGTCTCGGACTAGCGGGGGCGAGACCCAGTACTTC | CASRSRTSGGETQYF